The following is a T cell receptor beta chain sequence with its context. This specimen comes from a study of T cell changes during pregnancy in multiple sclerosis. The CDR3 length is 14 residues. Germline assignment: CDR1 SGDLS and CDR2 YYNGEE. V lost 3 bases, J lost 6 bases, and 13 bases lay in between. The method was immunoSEQ multiplex PCR; TCRdb's version includes in-frame clones alone and lacks a portion of them. The sample lists 45,000 to 60,000 clones, 90% seen once, with roughly 3% in the top ten. The clonotype originates from a female donor with multiple sclerosis, enrolled in a pregnancy study. The chain joins TRBV9 to TRBJ2-1, with a possible D match to TRBD2 (6 bases). This sample comprised CD8+ T cells from peripheral blood mononuclear cells, obtained before pregnancy. The CDR3 protein is CASSAGDASNEQFF. CDR3 bases: TGTGCCAGCAGCGCGGGGGACGCCAGCAATGAGCAGTTCTTC.